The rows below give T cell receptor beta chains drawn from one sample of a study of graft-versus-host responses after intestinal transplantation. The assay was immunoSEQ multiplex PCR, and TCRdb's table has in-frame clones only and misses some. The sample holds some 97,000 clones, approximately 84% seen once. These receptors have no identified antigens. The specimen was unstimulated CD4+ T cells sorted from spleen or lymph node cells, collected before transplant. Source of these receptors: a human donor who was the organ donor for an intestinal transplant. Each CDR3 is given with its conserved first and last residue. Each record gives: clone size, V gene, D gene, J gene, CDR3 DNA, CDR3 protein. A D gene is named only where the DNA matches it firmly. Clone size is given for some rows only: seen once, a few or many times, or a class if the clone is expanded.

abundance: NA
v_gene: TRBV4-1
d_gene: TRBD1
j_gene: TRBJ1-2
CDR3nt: TGCGCCAGCAGCCACTACAGGGGGCCGGTTAACGGCTACACCTTC
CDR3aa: CASSHYRGPVNGYTF

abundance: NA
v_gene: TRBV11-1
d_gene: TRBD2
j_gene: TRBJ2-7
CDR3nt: TGTGCCAGCAGCTTTACTAGCGGGGGGGTCTACGAGCAGTACTTC
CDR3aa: CASSFTSGGVYEQYF

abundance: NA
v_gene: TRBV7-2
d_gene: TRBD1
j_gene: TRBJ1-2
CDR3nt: TGTGCCAGCAGCTTAGAGACAGGGCGCTATGGCTACACCTTC
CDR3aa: CASSLETGRYGYTF

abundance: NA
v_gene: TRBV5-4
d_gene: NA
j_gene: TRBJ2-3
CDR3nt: TGTGCCAGCAGCTTAAACCCTAGCGGCACAGATACGCAGTATTTT
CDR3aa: CASSLNPSGTDTQYF

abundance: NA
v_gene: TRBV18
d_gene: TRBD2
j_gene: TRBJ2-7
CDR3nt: TGTGCCAGCTCACCGAGAGCGAGCGGGGGGGCCGGATACGAGCAGTACTTC
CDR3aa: CASSPRASGGAGYEQYF

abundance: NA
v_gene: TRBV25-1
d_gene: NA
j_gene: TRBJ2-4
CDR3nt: TGTGCCAGCAGTGAGGCAGCCACGTGGAACATTCAGTACTTC
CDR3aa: CASSEAATWNIQYF

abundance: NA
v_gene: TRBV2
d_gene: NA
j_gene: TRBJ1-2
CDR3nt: TGTGCCAGCAGTGTTGGGGATTATGGCTACACCTTC
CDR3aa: CASSVGDYGYTF

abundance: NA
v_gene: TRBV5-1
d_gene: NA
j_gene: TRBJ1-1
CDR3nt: TGCGCCAGCAGCTTGACGAGGGACGGTGAAGCTTTCTTT
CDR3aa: CASSLTRDGEAFF

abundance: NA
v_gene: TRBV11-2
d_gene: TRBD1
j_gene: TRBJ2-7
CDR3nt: TGTGCCAGCAGCTTAGGAGACAGGGGTTTTTACGTGCAGCAGTACTTC
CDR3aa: CASSLGDRGFYVQQYF

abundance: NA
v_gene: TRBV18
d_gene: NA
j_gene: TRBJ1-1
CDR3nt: TGTGCCAGCTCACGTCAGGACCCTGAAGCTTTCTTT
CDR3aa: CASSRQDPEAFF

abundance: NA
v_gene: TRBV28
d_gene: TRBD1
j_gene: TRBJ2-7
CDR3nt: TGTGCCAGCAGTTTAACAGGACAGGGGTCCTACGAGCAGTACTTC
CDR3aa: CASSLTGQGSYEQYF

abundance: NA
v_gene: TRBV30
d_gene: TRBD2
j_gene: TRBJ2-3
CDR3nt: TGTGCCTGGAGTGTACGTGGGGGGGCAGATACGCAGTATTTT
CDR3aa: CAWSVRGGADTQYF

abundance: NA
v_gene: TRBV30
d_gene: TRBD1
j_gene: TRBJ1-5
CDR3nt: TGTGCCTGGAGATCCGGCCGGGACAGACCCAATCAGCCCCAGCATTTT
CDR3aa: CAWRSGRDRPNQPQHF

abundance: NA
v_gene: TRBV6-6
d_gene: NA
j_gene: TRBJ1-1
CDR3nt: TGTGCCAGCAGTTACAAGGCAGGGAGGGGTGAAGCTTTCTTT
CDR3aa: CASSYKAGRGEAFF

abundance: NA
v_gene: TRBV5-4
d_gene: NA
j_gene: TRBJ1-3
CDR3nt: TGTGCCAGCAGCTTGGGACAAACCTCTGGAAACACCATATATTTT
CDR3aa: CASSLGQTSGNTIYF

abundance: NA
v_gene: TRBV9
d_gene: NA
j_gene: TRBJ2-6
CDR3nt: TGTGCCAGCAGCGTAGCTGGCTACTCTGGGGCCAACGTCCTGACTTTC
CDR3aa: CASSVAGYSGANVLTF

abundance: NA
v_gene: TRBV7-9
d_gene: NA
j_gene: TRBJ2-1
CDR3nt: TGTGCCAGCAGACGAACTAGCACCAATGAGCAGTTCTTC
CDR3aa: CASRRTSTNEQFF

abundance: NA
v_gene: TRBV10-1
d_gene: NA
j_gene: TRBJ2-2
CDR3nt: TGCGCCAGCAGTGAGTCGGCAGGGTACGGGGAGCTGTTTTTT
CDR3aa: CASSESAGYGELFF

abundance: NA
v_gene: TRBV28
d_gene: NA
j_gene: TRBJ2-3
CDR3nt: TGTGCCAGCAGGTTTGGAGATACGCAGTATTTT
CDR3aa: CASRFGDTQYF

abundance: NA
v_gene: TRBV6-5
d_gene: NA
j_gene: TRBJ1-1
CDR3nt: TGTGCCAGCAGAGTGGGAAACACTGAAGCTTTCTTT
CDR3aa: CASRVGNTEAFF

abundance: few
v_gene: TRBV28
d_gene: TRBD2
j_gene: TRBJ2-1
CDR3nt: TGTGCCAGCCTTCCAGCGGGGTCCTACAATGAGCAGTTCTTC
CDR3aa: CASLPAGSYNEQFF

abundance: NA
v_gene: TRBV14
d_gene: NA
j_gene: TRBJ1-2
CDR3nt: TGTGCCAGCAGCCCCGTGGCGGGGTGGGACTATGGCTACACCTTC
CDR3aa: CASSPVAGWDYGYTF

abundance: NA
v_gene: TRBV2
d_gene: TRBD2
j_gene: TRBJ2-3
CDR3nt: TGTGCCAGCAGTGGGACTAGCGGTTGGGATACGCAGTATTTT
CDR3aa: CASSGTSGWDTQYF

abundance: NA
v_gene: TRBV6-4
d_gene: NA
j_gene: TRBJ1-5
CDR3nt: TGTGCCAGCAGTCCTGAGACAGGAGGTCAGCCCCAGCATTTT
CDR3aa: CASSPETGGQPQHF

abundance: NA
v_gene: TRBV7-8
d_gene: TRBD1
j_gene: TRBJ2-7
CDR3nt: TGTGCCAGCAGCCATACGGACAGGGTCGTTAACGAGCAGTACTTC
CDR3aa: CASSHTDRVVNEQYF

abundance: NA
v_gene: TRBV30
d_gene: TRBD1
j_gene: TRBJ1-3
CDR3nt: TGTGCCTCCTCCCTCTGGGGGACAGGCTCTGGAAACACCATATATTTT
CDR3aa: CASSLWGTGSGNTIYF

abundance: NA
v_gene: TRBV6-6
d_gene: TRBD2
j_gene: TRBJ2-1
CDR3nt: TGTGCCAGCAGCCGCGGGGGGGCGGCCTACAATGAGCAGTTCTTC
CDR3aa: CASSRGGAAYNEQFF

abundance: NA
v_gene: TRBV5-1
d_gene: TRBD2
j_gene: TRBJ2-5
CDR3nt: TGCGCCAGCACCCCCTCGGCAGGACGGGGGGAAGAGACCCAGTACTTC
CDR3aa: CASTPSAGRGEETQYF

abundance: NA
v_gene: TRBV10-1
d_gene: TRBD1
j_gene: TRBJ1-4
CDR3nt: TGCGCCAGCAGTAAGTCGGCCGGGACAGGGAATGAAAAACTGTTTTTT
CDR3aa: CASSKSAGTGNEKLFF

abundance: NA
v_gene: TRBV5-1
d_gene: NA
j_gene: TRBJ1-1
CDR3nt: TGCGCCAGCAGCTGGGGGGCGAACACTGAAGCTTTCTTT
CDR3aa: CASSWGANTEAFF

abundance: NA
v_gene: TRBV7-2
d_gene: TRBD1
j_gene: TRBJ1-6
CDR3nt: TGTGCCAGCAGCCCCACGAGGGGGGGACAGGTTTATTCACCCCTCCACTTT
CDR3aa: CASSPTRGGQVYSPLHF

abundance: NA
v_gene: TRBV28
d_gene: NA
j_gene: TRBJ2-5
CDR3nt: TGTGCCAGCAGTTTATGGACAGCCCAAGAGACCCAGTACTTC
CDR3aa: CASSLWTAQETQYF